This T cell receptor (beta chain) appears in the sequencing data of a study of CD8+CD57+ T cells in acquired aplastic anemia (dated by TCRdb to 2017 to 2018). Regarding the study in general: Extracted DNA from sorted CD4+ and CD8+ cells averaged around 3.5 ug, ranging from roughly 0.2 to 30 ug. Mean read counts for healthy donor samples were 8.5 million to 10.8 million for CD4+ cells and 11.0 million for CD8+ cells.

The CDR3 sequence holds 12 residues, the cysteine and phenylalanine included. Only the CDR3 DNA is retained, 36 bases long and in frame from the first base. CDR1 and CDR2 were assigned from the germline V gene as MDHEN and SYDVKM. The germline ends are 12 bases apart after V is trimmed by 4 bases and J by 10 bases. This clonotype was counted a few times. Its antigen has not been determined. Per-nucleotide qualities are absent, and no much larger clonotype sits a single base away. Genomic DNA was used as template for profiling of TCR beta VDJ combinations and CDR3 sequences. An Illumina HiSeq 2000 was the platform used for TCR repertoire sequencing. Under the source paper's analysis protocol: TRBV/TRBJ rearrangement plots, CDR3 size and DJ length profiles, and Simpson's diversity index were used to assess repertoires. The most abundant DNA sequence in the deep sequencing data was defined as the immunodominant clone. CDR3 amino acid sequences were checked for sharing across subjects and were also compared against the VDJdb database and published repertoires. TCRdb reworked the public reads: Q25 trimming with fastp, MiXCR clone assembly, productive beta chains retained. Each CDR3 protein appears once, grouped with its most common genes and DNA. None of the V and J calls come from the authors' own analysis; TCRdb made them. The sample profile shows about 180,000 distinct CDR3 sequences; about 47% of them were found once. Jointly, the top ten make up about 2.9% of the sample.

Study-wide findings and limitations: Between patients and healthy controls, no significant difference in CD8+ Simpson's diversity was found (P=0.060). Roughly 29 CD8+ CDR3 sequences were shared between patients and controls but appeared highly expressed in patients and within their immunodominant clones.

In the study, sorted CD4+ and CD8+ blood T cells from patients with severe aplastic anemia and from healthy subjects underwent deep sequencing of TCR repertoires. Ficoll-Paque density gradient centrifugation was used to isolate peripheral blood mononuclear cells. Before DNA was extracted, CD4+ and CD8+ T cells were sorted using either FACS or magnetic beads. The TCR was taken from a human donor in good health. The sequenced sample was sorted CD4+, CD8+, or CD8+CD57+ T cells (not recorded which) from PBMCs. Here the chain combines TRBV28 and TRBJ2-3; the D gene is possibly TRBD1, with 5 bases matching. The DNA sequence is given as TGTGCCAGCAGTTCCTCTAGGGGTCCGCAGTATTTT. This is translated as CASSSSRGPQYF.